This T cell receptor (beta chain) was identified during a study of blood T cells in healthy people across ages. Study-wide results and limits: Across samples, TCR beta diversity tracked strongly with naive T cell percentage. Diversity figures based on one million T cells were deemed too low. The study found more naive CD4+ cells and higher diversity in long-lived than aged donors.

The authors ran a second PCR of about 6 to 12 cycles using a sample-barcoded 5' primer and a J-beta primer mix. TCRdb redid the calling of the 5' RACE reads with MiXCR, one entry per CDR3 protein. The repertoire has 1.5 million to 2 million distinct CDR3 sequences, 25% to 30% of them found once; the top ten carry about 7.7%. This clonotype was observed many times. Its specificity is not known. Donation came from healthy Caucasian individuals in Russia who were aged 6 to 90. Trimming took 4 bases from V and 6 from J, leaving 10 bases between them. The V gene's germline CDR1 is DFQATT and CDR2 SNEGSKA (reference sequence). CDR3 size: 12 residues.

V and J are TRBV20-1 and TRBJ2-4, with D perhaps assigned TRBD1 or TRBD2 (5 bases each). Sequenced material: blood. This clonotype originated in a woman aged 25 to 39 in good health. For the CDR3, the DNA is TGCAGTGCTACATCAGGGAGAAACATTCAGTACTTC. Translation: CSATSGRNIQYF.